The 32 T cell receptor beta chains below were found in one sample sequenced in a study of T cell responses to AZD1222 COVID-19 vaccine (dated by TCRdb to the early 2020s). The time point label for this specimen denotes: baseline before first vaccination. Preparation of the library involved the immunoSEQ multiplex PCR assay. TCRdb took this table from immuneACCESS and kept in-frame rearrangements with V and J called. Such tables lack part of the clones; where checked against another copy, unresolved V genes explain under half of the gap, and the rest is unexplained. The sample records around 140,000 clones, 92% of which are singletons. The ten largest clones add up to around 5.1% of the sample. This specimen was peripheral blood, taken on day 0 of AZD1222 vaccination. These receptors were collected from an adult in good health.

This chain connects TRBV6-2 or TRBV6-3 to TRBJ2-2; D is undetermined. Per germline, CDR1 MNHEY and CDR2 SVGEGT. Trimming shortened V by 4 bases and J by 9 bases, and 6 bases separated the two germline ends. The length of the CDR3 is 11 residues. The CDR3 DNA sequence: TGTGCCAGCAGTTCACGTAGGGAGCTGTTTTTT. Residues: CASSSRRELFF.

The genes are TRBV3-1 (or the pseudogene TRBV3-2) and TRBJ1-3; D gene ambiguous. The CDR3 consists of 14 residues. Germline loops: CDR1 LGHDT, CDR2 YNNKEL (reference sequence). V lost 1 base, J lost 0 bases, and 4 bases lay in between. CDR3: CASSQADSGNTIYF. CDR3 nucleotides: TGTGCCAGCAGCCAAGCAGACTCTGGAAACACCATATATTTT.

The chain carries TRBV29-1 and TRBJ1-1; TRBD1 matches at 8 bases. Germline V gives CDR1 SQVTM, CDR2 ANQGSEA. CDR3 length: 18 amino acids. Trimming took 6 bases from V and 0 from J; bases not matched to a gene: 18. In nucleotides, the CDR3 is TGCAGCGTCCTAAAGTATACAGGGGGGGTTCAGGTGAACACTGAAGCTTTCTTT. Encoded protein: CSVLKYTGGVQVNTEAFF.

V gene TRBV20-1 combines with J gene TRBJ1-1; possibly TRBD1 for D (5 bases). In germline, CDR1 is DFQATT, CDR2 SNEGSKA (reference sequence). This CDR3 is built from 15 residues. Trimming stripped 3 bases from V and 6 bases from J, with 20 bases between. This chain's CDR3 is CSASGVGRANPEAFF. CDR3 coding DNA: TGCAGTGCTAGTGGTGTTGGCAGGGCTAACCCTGAAGCTTTCTTT.

This chain connects TRBV6-2 or TRBV6-3 to TRBJ1-3; a weak D match, TRBD1 (5 bases). The CDR3 covers 14 residues. V dropped 5 bases and J dropped 0 bases, with 8 bases sitting between them. Germline values: CDR1 MNHEY, CDR2 SVGEGT. CDR3 in DNA: TGTGCCAGCAGTCGGGACGGCTCTGGAAACACCATATATTTT. Translation: CASSRDGSGNTIYF.

The V gene is TRBV2, the J gene TRBJ2-5; D is possibly TRBD2 (5 bases). The CDR3 loop spans 13 amino acids. Per the germline V gene, CDR1 is SNHLY and CDR2 is FYNNEI. The germline V and J ends were trimmed by 3 bases and 5 bases, with 10 bases remaining between them. The CDR3 DNA sequence: TGTGCCAGCAGTGACAGGAGGATGGAGACCCAGTACTTC. Residues: CASSDRRMETQYF.

The rearrangement joins TRBV5-6 to TRBJ2-3; maybe TRBD1 (6 bases). The CDR3 is 15 residues long. The V end was cut by 4 bases, the J end by 0 bases, with 12 bases between. Germline CDR1 and CDR2: SGHDT and YYEEEE. The CDR3 DNA is TGTGCCAGCAGCGGATGGACAGCTAGCACAGATACGCAGTATTTT. Amino acid sequence: CASSGWTASTDTQYF.

V and J are TRBV2 and TRBJ2-4; the D gene could be TRBD1 or TRBD2 (5 bases each). The V end was cut by 1 base, the J end by 11 bases, with 21 bases between. CDR1 is SNHLY and CDR2 is FYNNEI in the germline V gene. The CDR3 is 16 amino acids. In DNA form, the CDR3 reads TGTGCCAGCAGTGAAGACAGGAGACCCCCGGGAACATTTCAGTACTTC. It specifies CASSEDRRPPGTFQYF.

This chain links TRBV10-3 with TRBJ2-5; a weak D match, TRBD2 (5 bases). CDR3 length equals 14 residues. V was pared by 7 bases and J by 1 base, with 13 bases between. Germline CDR1 ENHRY, CDR2 SYGVKD. This chain's CDR3 is CAIKLGGSQETQYF. For the CDR3, the DNA is TGTGCCATCAAGCTTGGAGGAAGCCAAGAGACCCAGTACTTC.

The rearrangement links TRBV24-1 to TRBJ2-7, with unresolved D. This CDR3 has 13 residues. Germline V gene sequence: CDR1 KGHDR, CDR2 SFDVKD. Trimming pared 4 bases from V and 6 bases from J, leaving 12 bases between. The CDR3 DNA sequence: TGTGCCACCAGTGAGTTTTCTACGTCCGAGCAGTACTTC. The encoded protein is CATSEFSTSEQYF.

The CDR3 here is CASSEVGAGTRTQYF. Written as DNA, the CDR3 is TGTGCCAGCAGTGAAGTAGGAGCGGGCACGCGGACCCAGTACTTC. The V gene is TRBV6-1, the J gene TRBJ2-5, with a weak D call TRBD2 (6 bases). This CDR3 has 15 residues. Germline CDR1 reads MNHNS; CDR2 reads SASEGT. Trimming took 1 base from V and 7 from J, leaving 16 bases between them.

The chain uses TRBV27 and TRBJ2-7; weak D call: TRBD2 (5 bases). This CDR3 region has 14 residues. Germline V gene sequence: CDR1 MNHEY, CDR2 SMNVEV (reference sequence). Between the trimmed V and J ends, which lost 5 bases and 9 bases, there was a span of 20 bases. CDR3: CASSTTDSSHVQYF. The CDR3 nucleotides read TGTGCCAGCAGTACGACGGACTCATCCCATGTGCAGTACTTC.

DNA of the CDR3: TGTGCCAGCAGCTACACTAGGGAGGACGGCTACACCTTC. It specifies CASSYTREDGYTF. The J gene is TRBJ1-2, the V gene TRBV7-9; the D is unclear. V lost 4 bases and J 8 bases, leaving 14 bases between the germline ends. Germline CDR1 reads SEHNR; CDR2 reads FQNEAQ (reference sequence). The CDR3 runs 13 residues.

The J gene is TRBJ1-2, the V gene TRBV4-1; 10 bases are a match to TRBD1. Unmatched junction bases numbered 4, after V lost 3 bases and J lost 3 bases. The CDR3 sequence is 15 residues long. The germline V gene encodes CDR1 MGHRA and CDR2 YSYEKL. CDR3 sequence reads: CASSQPTGGYYGYTF. CDR3 DNA: TGCGCCAGCAGCCAGCCGACAGGGGGCTACTATGGCTACACCTTC.

This clone has more than one count but fewer than ten. The chain recombines TRBV7-9 with TRBJ2-3; D gene unclear. Germline V gene lookup returns CDR1 SEHNR and CDR2 FQNEAQ (reference sequence). The V and J ends lost 1 base and 4 bases respectively, with 12 bases between them. CDR3 length: 15 residues. The CDR3 is CASSLVVGLADTQYF. DNA for the CDR3: TGTGCCAGCAGCTTAGTCGTGGGGTTGGCAGATACGCAGTATTTT.

This chain uses TRBV11-1 with TRBJ2-1; 8 bases fit TRBD1. The CDR3 spans 15 residues. The germline gives CDR1 SGHAT, CDR2 FQDESV (reference sequence). The ends lost 4 bases at V and 1 base at J; junction bases unmatched: 3. CDR3 region: CASSYRTGSYNEQFF. CDR3 DNA: TGTGCCAGCAGCTATAGGACAGGGTCCTACAATGAGCAGTTCTTC.

The chain employs TRBV3-1 (or the pseudogene TRBV3-2) and TRBJ2-7; perhaps TRBD2 as D (7 bases). The V and J ends lost 1 base and 4 bases respectively, with 17 bases between them. Germline V gene sequence: CDR1 LGHDT, CDR2 YNNKEL (reference sequence). CDR3 length: 16 amino acids. The CDR3 DNA sequence: TGTGCCAGCAGCCAAGGATGGGGGGGCGCCGGGTACGAGCAGTACTTC. This sequence encodes CASSQGWGGAGYEQYF.

The chain links TRBV5-6 to TRBJ2-7, with a tentative D call TRBD1 (5 bases). CDR1 is SGHDT and CDR2 is YYEEEE in the germline V gene. CDR3 length: 15 residues. The V gene lost 1 base and the J gene lost 0 bases, with 11 bases spanning the gap. CDR3 protein: CASSLSAGNSYEQYF. In nucleotides, the CDR3 is TGTGCCAGCAGCTTGTCCGCAGGGAACTCCTACGAGCAGTACTTC.

V and J are TRBV2 and TRBJ1-3; D call uncertain. The CDR3 is 15 amino acids. Germline-derived CDR1 and CDR2 are SNHLY and FYNNEI. Between the trimmed V and J ends, which lost 1 base and 2 bases, there was a span of 9 bases. CDR3 residues: CASSEEGYPGNTIYF. DNA of the CDR3: TGTGCCAGCAGTGAAGAGGGATACCCTGGAAACACCATATATTTT.

The gene calls are TRBV6-5 and TRBJ2-2, with D tentatively TRBD1 (6 bases). The CDR3 loop spans 14 amino acids. Germline CDR1 MNHEY, CDR2 SVGAGI. Trimming pared 7 bases from V and 4 bases from J, leaving 13 bases between. The CDR3 nucleotides read TGTGCCAGCATGTCTGAGGGGGTCACCGGGGAGCTGTTTTTT. Its protein is CASMSEGVTGELFF.

The J gene is TRBJ2-3, the V gene TRBV6-1; D perhaps matches TRBD2 (5 bases). The germline V gene has CDR1 MNHNS and CDR2 SASEGT. This CDR3 contains 14 residues. Trimming shortened V by 3 bases and J by 1 base, and 8 bases separated the two germline ends. The CDR3 reads CASSDVARTDTQYF. Here the CDR3 DNA reads TGTGCCAGCAGTGATGTAGCGCGCACAGATACGCAGTATTTT.

V usage is TRBV11-3 and J usage is TRBJ2-3; possible D gene TRBD2, 7 bases. The CDR3 has 15 residues. V shed 3 bases and J shed 3 bases, with 13 bases lying between them. Germline CDR1 and CDR2: SGHNT and YENEEA. Written as DNA, the CDR3 is TGTGCCAGCAGCTTCGGAGGGGGGGAAACAGATACGCAGTATTTT. It codes for CASSFGGGETDTQYF. Combining the CDR3 with reference TRBV11-3 and TRBJ2-3 gives the whole variable domain EAGVVQSPRYKIIEKKQPVAFWCNPISGHNTLYWYLQNLGQGPELLIRYENEEAVDDSQLPKDRFSAERLKGVDSTLKIQPAELGDSAVYLCASSFGGGETDTQYFGPGTRLTVL.

CDR3 bases: TGTGCCAGCAGTTTGCCGTGGGATAATGAAAAACTGTTTTTT. This gives the protein CASSLPWDNEKLFF. The rearrangement links TRBV28 to TRBJ1-4; D uncertain. Trimming took 3 bases from V and 4 from J, leaving 9 bases between them. Germline lookup yields CDR1 MDHEN and CDR2 SYDVKM. CDR3 length: 14 amino acids. Full variable domain (rest looked up from reference TRBV28 and TRBJ1-4): DVKVTQSSRYLVKRTGEKVFLECVQDMDHENMFWYRQDPGLGLRLIYFSYDVKMKEKGDIPEGYSVSREKKERFSLILESASTNQTSMYLCASSLPWDNEKLFFGSGTQLSVL.

This chain connects TRBV28 to TRBJ2-1, with 7 bases fitting TRBD2. V lost 4 bases, J lost 8 bases, and 14 bases stayed unmatched. CDR3 length equals 16 residues. The germline V gene has CDR1 MDHEN and CDR2 SYDVKM. The CDR3 loop is CASSSNLAEYSDEQFF. The CDR3 DNA sequence: TGTGCCAGCAGTTCCAACCTAGCGGAGTACAGCGATGAGCAGTTCTTC.

The rearrangement joins TRBV18 to TRBJ2-2; TRBD1 or TRBD2 may be the D gene (5 bases each). This CDR3 is 15 amino acids long. The V gene lost 4 bases and the J gene lost 0 bases, with 9 bases spanning the gap. CDR1 and CDR2 from the germline V gene are KGHSH and LQKENI. CDR3 in amino acids: CASSRDGSNTGELFF. The CDR3 nucleotides read TGTGCCAGCTCACGGGACGGCTCGAACACCGGGGAGCTGTTTTTT.

This chain links TRBV12-3 or TRBV12-4 with TRBJ2-2; D not resolved. V shed 5 bases and J shed 2 bases, with 6 bases lying between them. This CDR3 spans 13 amino acids. The CDR3 here is CASSDINTGELFF. The CDR3 DNA follows: TGTGCCAGCAGTGATATTAACACCGGGGAGCTGTTTTTT.

The rearrangement uses TRBV3-1 (or the pseudogene TRBV3-2) and TRBJ1-4; D remains ambiguous. The length of the CDR3 is 11 residues. Trimming cost V 0 bases and J 13 bases, with 6 bases left between them. Looked up from germline, CDR1 is LGHDT and CDR2 is YNNKEL (reference sequence). The CDR3 loop is CASSQDRILFF. The CDR3 coding sequence is TGTGCCAGCAGCCAAGATCGTATACTGTTTTTT.

The rearrangement joins TRBV7-8 to TRBJ1-3, with TRBD1 identical over 9 bases. Trimming cost V 3 bases and J 1 base; bases outside gene matches: 1. Germline values: CDR1 SGHVS, CDR2 FQNEAQ. The CDR3 has 15 residues. Here the CDR3 DNA reads TGTGCCAGCAGCTTGGGACAGGGATCTGGAAACACCATATATTTT. Its protein product is CASSLGQGSGNTIYF.

This clone was observed once. V gene TRBV28 combines with J gene TRBJ1-4; 7 bases line up with TRBD1. The V segment lost 3 bases and the J segment 2 bases; nucleotides outside the gene matches: 6. From germline, CDR1 is MDHEN and CDR2 SYDVKM. CDR3 length equals 16 residues. The CDR3 region is CASSFQDRTTNEKLFF. The CDR3 DNA reads as TGTGCCAGCAGTTTTCAGGACAGGACCACTAATGAAAAACTGTTTTTT.

This chain joins TRBV19 and TRBJ2-1; 15 positions match TRBD2. CDR3 length equals 16 residues. V was pared by 5 bases and J by 7 bases, with 6 bases of the junction left unmatched. Per the germline V gene, CDR1 is LNHDA and CDR2 is SQIVND (reference sequence). The CDR3 protein is CASSPWTSGGVNEQFF. In nucleotides, the CDR3 is TGTGCCAGTAGTCCCTGGACTAGCGGGGGGGTGAATGAGCAGTTCTTC.

The rearrangement links TRBV6-6 to TRBJ2-1, with no clear D. This CDR3 contains 16 residues. Deletions cut 7 bases from V and 0 bases from J, with 16 bases between. The germline gives CDR1 MNHNY, CDR2 SVGAGI (reference sequence). The CDR3, as DNA: TGTGCCAGCACCTCAGACTCTTGGAGCTCCTACAATGAGCAGTTCTTC. Translated: CASTSDSWSSYNEQFF.

The chain joins TRBV7-9 to TRBJ2-1; weak D call: TRBD1 (5 bases). V gave up 5 bases and J gave up 5 bases, with 25 bases separating them. Germline V gives CDR1 SEHNR, CDR2 FQNEAQ (reference sequence). The CDR3 has 18 residues. CDR3 loop: CASSPRVVVAGPNNEQFF. The DNA for the CDR3 is TGTGCCAGCAGCCCCCGGGTCGTAGTCGCAGGGCCGAACAATGAGCAGTTCTTC.